This entry describes one T cell receptor beta chain. Unique molecular identifiers were built into the TCRbeta library. Each CDR3 protein is one row after TCRdb ran MiXCR on the PCR reads. The table lists 200,000 to 300,000 distinct CDR3 sequences, 9.5% to 15% of them singletons, with approximately 2.4% in the top ten. The data stem from a study of T-cell reconstitution after alpha-beta-depleted transplantation in children. Between the trimmed V and J ends, which lost 1 base and 1 base, there was a span of 8 bases. CDR1 and CDR2 from the germline V gene are GTSNPN and SVGIG (reference sequence). This CDR3 contains 14 residues.

Specimen: PBMCs from the stem cell graft donor, collected from the stem cell graft. The clonotype originates from a human donor who donated a stem cell graft to a child with acute lymphoblastic leukemia. The chain is built from TRBV30 and TRBJ1-5; D is ambiguous. The CDR3: CAWSGRLSNQPQHF. The CDR3 nucleotides read TGTGCCTGGAGTGGACGGTTAAGCAATCAGCCCCAGCATTTT. The full variable domain, its missing parts supplied by reference TRBV30 and TRBJ1-5, is SQTIHQWPATLVQPVGSPLSLECTVEGTSNPNLYWYRQAAGRGLQLLFYSVGIGQISSEVPQNLSASRPQDRQFILSSKKLLLSDSGFYLCAWSGRLSNQPQHFGDGTRLSIL.